This T cell receptor (beta chain) was retrieved from a study of radiation and T cells in renal cell carcinoma. Study overall: Nephrectomy followed 15 Gy stereotactic body radiation by 4 weeks. Study-wide results and caveats: No pretreatment tumor biopsies were available for baseline clonotypes.

Sample time point: blood 2 weeks post-SBRT. Described treatment: 15 Gy SBRT to primary tumor, nephrectomy 4 weeks later. Radiation-treated patients gave blood at baseline, week 2 and week 4. The patient's renal cell carcinoma had clear cell pathology. Sequencing used immunoSEQ multiplex PCR; TCRdb keeps in-frame clones, though not all of them. The sample includes more than 150,000 clones, about 91% of them seen just once. Notes on this clone: Antigen unknown.

The sequence came from a woman aged 50 to 60 with renal cell carcinoma. The sample here was blood, taken from a patient whose treatment included radiotherapy and nephrectomy.

CDR3 nucleotides: TGTGCCTCGGACGGGACAGACAGCTCCTACAATGAGCAGTTCTTC. Translated, it gives CASDGTDSSYNEQFF. V gene TRBV30 combines with J gene TRBJ2-1, with TRBD1 matching over 7 bases. Germline V CDR1 and CDR2: GTSNPN, SVGIG (reference sequence). J was trimmed by 0 bases and V by 7 bases; bases with no gene match: 9. This CDR3 has 15 amino acids.